These 17 T cell receptor beta chains were sequenced from one sample in a study of blood T cell repertoires in COVID-19. TCRdb's copy holds only in-frame clones and misses some; the assay was immunoSEQ multiplex PCR. The sample has about 91,000 clones; about 80% are singletons. The sample consisted of peripheral blood. These receptor sequences come from an older man with acute or convalescent COVID-19.

J is TRBJ1-6 and V is TRBV6-1; D is undetermined. The germline V and J ends were trimmed by 2 bases and 9 bases, with 14 bases remaining between them. CDR3 length equals 15 residues. The germline V gene has CDR1 MNHNS and CDR2 SASEGT. CDR3 DNA sequence: TGTGCCAGCAGTGAAATCGGAGGCTCGGGTTCACCCCTCCACTTT. Translation gives CASSEIGGSGSPLHF.

This clone was found a few times. The V and J genes are TRBV19 and TRBJ1-1; TRBD1 might be the D (6 bases). Trimming left V 2 bases short and J 4 bases short, with 8 bases between. Germline loops: CDR1 LNHDA, CDR2 SQIVND (reference sequence). The length of the CDR3 is 13 residues. The CDR3 region is CASSITGRTEAFF. In DNA, the CDR3 is TGTGCCAGTAGTATAACAGGGCGCACTGAAGCTTTCTTT.

This chain connects TRBV4-3 to TRBJ2-1; D is uncertain. The CDR3 totals 15 residues. Between the trimmed V and J ends, which lost 0 bases and 4 bases, there was a span of 10 bases. Per germline, CDR1 LGHNA and CDR2 YSLEER. The chain's CDR3 is CASSQDGNRYNEQFF. The CDR3 DNA sequence: TGCGCCAGCAGCCAAGATGGTAACAGATACAATGAGCAGTTCTTC.

This chain joins TRBV30 and TRBJ2-3, with 7 positions matching TRBD2. CDR3 length: 13 amino acids. Trimming took 4 bases from V and 5 from J; bases not matched to a gene: 6. Germline lookup yields CDR1 GTSNPN and CDR2 SVGIG (reference sequence). The CDR3 DNA reads as TGTGCCTGGACCCGGCGGGAGAGAGATACGCAGTATTTT. It is translated as CAWTRRERDTQYF.

V and J are TRBV9 and TRBJ2-7; the D is unclear. Trimming pared 2 bases from V and 0 bases from J, leaving 6 bases between. From germline, CDR1 is SGDLS and CDR2 YYNGEE. The CDR3 totals 13 residues. CDR3 DNA sequence: TGTGCCAGCAGCGTGGCCCCCTCCTACGAGCAGTACTTC. Its protein product is CASSVAPSYEQYF. Based on the CDR3 plus reference TRBV9 and TRBJ2-7, the full variable domain is DSGVTQTPKHLITATGQRVTLRCSPRSGDLSVYWYQQSLDQGLQFLIQYYNGEERAKGNILERFSAQQFPDLHSELNLSSLELGDSALYFCASSVAPSYEQYFGPGTRLTVT.

This chain joins TRBV19 and TRBJ2-1; 8 bases align to TRBD2. Germline V CDR1 and CDR2: LNHDA, SQIVND (reference sequence). V lost 5 bases and J lost 9; bases outside the gene matches: 12. The CDR3 spans 15 residues. In nucleotides, the CDR3 is TGTGCCAGTAGTGCCGGGACTAGGGGGGCCGGTGAGCAGTTCTTC. As protein: CASSAGTRGAGEQFF.

The genes are TRBV24-1 and TRBJ1-2, with D possibly matching TRBD1 (5 bases). CDR3 length: 15 residues. Trimming removed 7 bases from V and 2 bases from J, with 16 bases in between. CDR1 and CDR2 from the germline V gene are KGHDR and SFDVKD. CDR3 in DNA: TGTGCCACCAGGGACGGCGGGGCTGGGAACTATGGCTACACCTTC. It is translated as CATRDGGAGNYGYTF.

This chain uses TRBV24-1 with TRBJ2-2, with D hard to call. In germline, CDR1 is KGHDR, CDR2 SFDVKD. V lost 1 base and J lost 2, with 10 bases in between. This CDR3 spans 16 amino acids. The CDR3: CATSDFGAPNTGELFF. DNA for the CDR3: TGTGCCACCAGTGATTTCGGAGCACCCAACACCGGGGAGCTGTTTTTT.

CDR3 in amino acids: CASTEGRGRTGELFF. The CDR3 DNA reads TGTGCCAGCACCGAGGGGAGGGGCCGGACCGGGGAGCTGTTTTTT. The chain joins TRBV9 to TRBJ2-2, with TRBD2 matching 7 bases. CDR1 and CDR2 from the germline V gene are SGDLS and YYNGEE. This CDR3 contains 15 residues. Trimming at V came to 6 bases and at J to 5 bases, leaving 10 bases not matched to a gene. Complete variable domain (other parts from reference TRBV9 and TRBJ2-2): DSGVTQTPKHLITATGQRVTLRCSPRSGDLSVYWYQQSLDQGLQFLIQYYNGEERAKGNILERFSAQQFPDLHSELNLSSLELGDSALYFCASTEGRGRTGELFFGEGSRLTVL.

The V gene is TRBV5-5, the J gene TRBJ1-5, with 9 nucleotides matching TRBD1. The CDR3 is 16 amino acids. Germline CDR1 is SGHKS and CDR2 is YYEKEE (reference sequence). Losses at the gene ends were 5 bases for V and 1 base for J; bases not matched to a gene: 7. DNA for the CDR3: TGTGCCAGCAGACCGGGACAGGGAAGAAGCAATCAGCCCCAGCATTTT. Its translation is CASRPGQGRSNQPQHF.

The chain has TRBV6-1 and TRBJ1-1; TRBD1 is a possible D gene (5 bases). Trimming cost V 4 bases and J 1 base, with 22 bases left between them. The CDR3 sequence is 18 residues long. Per the germline V gene, CDR1 is MNHNS and CDR2 is SASEGT. Written as DNA, the CDR3 is TGTGCCAGCAGTGGCCTTGGGGAGGGGCGAATCCCGAACACTGAAGCTTTCTTT. Amino acid sequence: CASSGLGEGRIPNTEAFF.

A few counts support this clone. CDR3 protein: CASSLRHNEKLFF. Here the CDR3 DNA reads TGTGCCAGCAGTTTAAGACATAATGAAAAACTGTTTTTT. The V call is TRBV12-3 or TRBV12-4, the J call TRBJ1-4; D is unresolved. The CDR3 has 13 amino acids. V was clipped by 2 bases and J by 4 bases, with 5 bases between them.

The chain couples TRBV4-2 to TRBJ1-5, with D possibly matching TRBD1 (5 bases). V gave up 1 base and J gave up 7 bases, with 14 bases separating them. In germline, CDR1 is LGHNA, CDR2 YNFKEQ. The CDR3 length is 15 residues. Here the CDR3 reads CASSQGGQGGQPQHF. The CDR3 DNA follows: TGTGCCAGCAGCCAAGGAGGACAAGGCGGCCAGCCCCAGCATTTT.

The chain is built from TRBV6-6 and TRBJ2-1; 10 nucleotides agree with TRBD1. This CDR3 has 16 amino acids. The V segment lost 4 bases and the J segment 3 bases; nucleotides outside the gene matches: 6. Per the germline V gene, CDR1 is MNHNY and CDR2 is SVGAGI (reference sequence). CDR3 sequence: CASSFPDRGGYNEQFF. DNA of the CDR3: TGTGCCAGCAGTTTCCCGGACAGGGGGGGCTACAATGAGCAGTTCTTC.

J is TRBJ2-5 and V is TRBV5-4; 12 bases match TRBD1. Trimming at V came to 5 bases and at J to 2 bases, leaving 4 bases not matched to a gene. The CDR3 covers 15 residues. Germline V gene sequence: CDR1 SGHNT, CDR2 YYREEE (reference sequence). The CDR3 DNA sequence: TGTGCCAGCAGACGGGACAGGGGGCGACAAGAGACCCAGTACTTC. Encoded protein: CASRRDRGRQETQYF.

This chain connects TRBV27 to TRBJ2-1; 7 bases align to TRBD2. The CDR3 covers 12 residues. Germline CDR1 is MNHEY and CDR2 is SMNVEV (reference sequence). After removal of 6 bases from V and 7 bases from J, the junction contained 3 bases not matched to a gene. CDR3 in DNA: TGTGCCAGCAGGCTAGCGGCTAATGAGCAGTTCTTC. Protein sequence: CASRLAANEQFF.

The V call is TRBV7-2, the J call TRBJ2-3, with TRBD2 identical over 12 bases. Germline CDR1 is SGHTA and CDR2 is FQGNSA. V trimming: 5 bases; J trimming: 8 bases; junction bases outside the gene matches: 11. The CDR3 totals 16 residues. This CDR3 is CASSPGLAGPQGTQYF. In nucleotides, the CDR3 is TGTGCCAGCAGCCCCGGACTAGCGGGGCCGCAGGGTACGCAGTATTTT.